The 26 T cell receptor beta chains below all came from one sample that was sequenced in a study of cytomegalovirus exposure and HLA in healthy donors. In the PCR, 60 Vbeta and 13 Jbeta primers were used. Here immunoSEQ multiplex PCR was the method, and the copy in TCRdb shows in-frame clones only, minus some. Seen here are 310,000 or so clones, 80% to 90% observed once, and the top ten hold approximately 2.2%. Sequencing used PBMCs. These receptors originate from a woman under 30 in good health and CMV-seronegative.

In its sample, this clone was seen a few times. V is TRBV6-6 and J is TRBJ2-7; 8 bases match TRBD2. CDR3 length equals 15 residues. The junction had 9 bases not matched to a gene; V was cut back by 6 bases and J by 2 bases. CDR1 and CDR2 (germline): MNHNY, SVGAGI (reference sequence). CDR3 loop: CASRPGSGGTYEQYF. The CDR3 DNA is TGTGCCAGCAGGCCTGGCAGCGGGGGAACCTACGAGCAGTACTTC.

This rearrangement joins TRBV27 to TRBJ1-1, with a tentative D call TRBD1 (5 bases). V gave up 3 bases and J gave up 4 bases, with 15 bases separating them. From germline, CDR1 is MNHEY and CDR2 SMNVEV (reference sequence). CDR3 length: 15 amino acids. CDR3 in DNA: TGTGCCAGCAGTTTCACTGCAGGGCTACTCACTGAAGCTTTCTTT. Translated, it gives CASSFTAGLLTEAFF.

V gene TRBV11-2 combines with J gene TRBJ2-1, with D hard to call. Per the germline V gene, CDR1 is SGHAT and CDR2 is FQNNGV. The CDR3 length is 16 residues. Trimming left V 5 bases short and J 3 bases short, with 17 bases between. CDR3 loop: CASSPFRGSVYNEQFF. The CDR3, as DNA: TGTGCCAGCAGCCCCTTTCGCGGATCGGTCTACAATGAGCAGTTCTTC.

This clone has a handful of counts. The rearrangement uses TRBV19 and TRBJ1-1; the D gene is possibly TRBD1 (5 bases). This CDR3 has 16 residues. Germline V gene sequence: CDR1 LNHDA, CDR2 SQIVND (reference sequence). With 6 bases removed from V and 7 bases from J, the gap between germline ends came to 24 bases. CDR3 in amino acids: CASSLSGPLPWVEAFF. The CDR3 bases are TGTGCCAGTAGCCTTTCAGGGCCCCTCCCTTGGGTTGAAGCTTTCTTT.

The chain carries TRBV7-6 and TRBJ2-1; 8 positions agree with TRBD2. This CDR3 is built from 14 residues. Trimming at V came to 5 bases and at J to 9 bases, leaving 9 bases not matched to a gene. Germline V gene lookup returns CDR1 SGHVS and CDR2 FNYEAQ. CDR3 DNA: TGTGCCAGCAGCCCCAACGGGGGGGCAGGTGAGCAGTTCTTC. It codes for CASSPNGGAGEQFF.

The V gene is TRBV7-8, the J gene TRBJ2-5; TRBD2 might be the D (6 bases). Looked up from germline, CDR1 is SGHVS and CDR2 is FQNEAQ. The CDR3 runs to 13 residues. Trimming pared 6 bases from V and 2 bases from J, leaving 10 bases between. In nucleotides, the CDR3 is TGTGCCAGCAGGTCAGGAGGGCAAGAGACCCAGTACTTC. It translates to CASRSGGQETQYF. Supplemented by reference TRBV7-8 and TRBJ2-5, the full variable domain reads GAGVSQSPRYKVAKRGQDVALRCDPISGHVSLFWYQQALGQGPEFLTYFQNEAQLDKSGLPSDRFFAERPEGSVSTLKIQRTQQEDSAVYLCASRSGGQETQYFGPGTRLLVL.

The chain joins TRBV4-1 to TRBJ1-1; perhaps TRBD1 as D (5 bases). Trimming pared 6 bases from V and 0 bases from J, leaving 14 bases between. The germline V gene has CDR1 MGHRA and CDR2 YSYEKL. The length of the CDR3 is 15 residues. CDR3 coding DNA: TGCGCCAGCAGAGGCATTAAGGGGATGAACACTGAAGCTTTCTTT. Protein product: CASRGIKGMNTEAFF.

Comments on this clone: One end of the junction varies from germline; a read error may be responsible. The V gene is TRBV4-1, the J gene TRBJ2-3; 7 nucleotides agree with TRBD2. This CDR3 contains 15 residues. Germline CDR1 reads MGHRA; CDR2 reads YSYEKL. The chain's CDR3 is CASSQSGGEGDTQYF. CDR3 sequence (DNA): TGTGCCAGCAGCCAATCGGGGGGAGAAGGGGATACGCAGTATTTT.

On this clone itself: Other DNA sequences of this sample code for an identical CDR3. The chain uses TRBV11-3 and TRBJ2-2; TRBD2 agrees at 7 bases. CDR3 size: 15 residues. The V and J ends lost 3 bases and 0 bases, in that order; junction bases with no gene match: 1. From germline, CDR1 is SGHNT and CDR2 YENEEA. DNA of the CDR3: TGTGCCAGCAGCTTGCGGGGGACGAACACCGGGGAGCTGTTTTTT. Amino acid sequence: CASSLRGTNTGELFF.

This chain connects TRBV30 to TRBJ1-4, with 8 nucleotides matching TRBD1. This CDR3 is built from 15 residues. V shed 3 bases and J 4 bases; nucleotides not matched to a gene: 7. Germline V CDR1 and CDR2: GTSNPN, SVGIG (reference sequence). The CDR3 sequence: CAWSRRTGINEKLFF. CDR3 nucleotide sequence: TGTGCCTGGAGCCGTCGGACAGGGATTAATGAAAAACTGTTTTTT.

To note about this clone: A read error may account for a junction end that differs from germline. This chain links TRBV7-9 with TRBJ2-7, with D perhaps matching TRBD2 (6 bases). This CDR3 spans 12 amino acids. Germline values: CDR1 SEHNR, CDR2 FQNEAQ (reference sequence). The CDR3 spells CSSSLGFGEEYF. CDR3 bases: TGTTCCAGCAGCTTAGGGTTTGGGGAGGAGTACTTC.

This sequence joins TRBV5-1 and TRBJ2-3, with 7 nucleotides matching TRBD2. V was pared by 2 bases and J by 2 bases, with 5 bases of the junction left unmatched. This CDR3 contains 15 residues. Germline V CDR1 and CDR2: SGHRS, YFSETQ. CDR3 coding DNA: TGCGCCAGCAGCTTTTCGGGGGGAACCACAGATACGCAGTATTTT. Encoded protein: CASSFSGGTTDTQYF.

The chain has TRBV5-6 and TRBJ1-5; tentatively, D is TRBD1 (6 bases). In germline, CDR1 is SGHDT, CDR2 YYEEEE. This CDR3 comprises 15 residues. V lost 2 bases and J lost 7, with 16 bases in between. The CDR3 protein is CASSFAQGGWQPQHF. The DNA for the CDR3 is TGTGCCAGCAGCTTTGCACAGGGTGGGTGGCAGCCCCAGCATTTT.

This chain links TRBV6-1 with TRBJ1-3; no firm D call. The germline gives CDR1 MNHNS, CDR2 SASEGT. V was clipped by 1 base and J by 0 bases, with 7 bases between them. The CDR3 has 15 residues. The CDR3 sequence is CASSEEGSSGNTIYF. CDR3 nucleotides: TGTGCCAGCAGTGAAGAAGGGAGCTCTGGAAACACCATATATTTT.

This chain uses TRBV6-1 with TRBJ2-7, with a weak D call TRBD1 (6 bases). V was shortened by 4 bases and J by 1 base, with 14 bases between the two germline ends. Germline V lookup: CDR1 MNHNS, CDR2 SASEGT. The CDR3 sequence is 15 residues long. As DNA, the CDR3 is TGTGCCAGCAGTGGCCCGACAGGCCTGTCCTACGAGCAGTACTTC. It yields the protein CASSGPTGLSYEQYF.

The V call is TRBV2, the J call TRBJ1-1, with TRBD1 as a possible D gene (6 bases). This CDR3 has 13 residues. Germline loops: CDR1 SNHLY, CDR2 FYNNEI. The germline V and J ends were trimmed by 7 bases and 2 bases, with 11 bases remaining between them. The CDR3 DNA is TGTGCCAGCAAAGGACAGTTTAACACTGAAGCTTTCTTT. The encoded protein is CASKGQFNTEAFF.

The rearrangement joins TRBV11-2 to TRBJ2-1; D is perhaps TRBD1 (6 bases). Germline CDR1 is SGHAT and CDR2 is FQNNGV. The CDR3 is 16 amino acids. Trimming stripped 5 bases from V and 3 bases from J, with 17 bases between. DNA of the CDR3: TGTGCCAGCAGCCCCAGAAAGGGACATAACTACAATGAGCAGTTCTTC. It codes for CASSPRKGHNYNEQFF.

The chain is built from TRBV2 and TRBJ1-6; D uncertain. The CDR3 runs 13 residues. Trimming removed 11 bases from V and 1 base from J, with 9 bases in between. Germline CDR1 SNHLY, CDR2 FYNNEI. The CDR3 sequence is CACLQSYNSPLHF. DNA of the CDR3: TGTGCCTGCCTACAGTCCTATAATTCACCCCTCCACTTT.

The chain links TRBV6-5 to TRBJ2-7; 9 bases align to TRBD1. The assigned J gene may be wrong: the sequence end matches TRBJ2-1 better. The CDR3 is 14 residues long. CDR1 is MNHEY and CDR2 is SVGAGI in the germline V gene. CDR3 residues: CASSRQGGHNEQFF. CDR3 sequence (DNA): TGTGCCAGCAGTCGACAGGGGGGCCACAATGAGCAGTTCTTC.

The gene calls are TRBV27 and TRBJ1-2; tentative D call: TRBD1 (6 bases). Trimming cost V 3 bases and J 5 bases, with 16 bases left between them. This CDR3 comprises 15 residues. Germline V CDR1 and CDR2: MNHEY, SMNVEV (reference sequence). The CDR3 is CASSFSPTGGYGYTF. Here the CDR3 DNA reads TGTGCCAGCAGTTTCTCCCCGACAGGAGGTTATGGCTACACCTTC.

The V and J genes are TRBV9 and TRBJ2-3, with D maybe TRBD1 (6 bases). CDR1 and CDR2 (germline): SGDLS, YYNGEE. CDR3 size: 15 residues. Between the trimmed V and J ends, which lost 2 bases and 2 bases, there was a span of 12 bases. The CDR3 spells CASSVRTDHTDTQYF. CDR3 sequence (DNA): TGTGCCAGCAGCGTGAGGACAGACCACACAGATACGCAGTATTTT.

The genes are TRBV11-3 and TRBJ2-1; 8 nucleotides agree with TRBD1. The trim removed 1 base at V and 5 bases at J, leaving 4 bases unmatched. Germline V CDR1 and CDR2: SGHNT, YENEEA. The CDR3 covers 15 residues. CDR3 nucleotide sequence: TGTGCCAGCAGCTTAGGAAGGGACAGGAACAATGAGCAGTTCTTC. Its protein product is CASSLGRDRNNEQFF.

The chain couples TRBV5-4 to TRBJ2-1; TRBD2 matches 10 bases. J was trimmed by 6 bases and V by 6 bases; bases with no gene match: 6. CDR1 is SGHNT and CDR2 is YYREEE in the germline V gene (reference sequence). The CDR3 spans 14 residues. CDR3 sequence (DNA): TGTGCCAGCACACCGGGACTAGCGATCAATGAGCAGTTCTTC. The encoded protein is CASTPGLAINEQFF.

The V and J genes are TRBV6-1 and TRBJ2-7; 8 nucleotides align to TRBD1. The V and J ends lost 4 bases and 2 bases, in that order; junction bases with no gene match: 10. Germline V lookup: CDR1 MNHNS, CDR2 SASEGT. The CDR3 is made up of 16 amino acids. DNA for the CDR3: TGTGCCAGCAGTGCAAGAGGGCGGGACAGGACCTACGAGCAGTACTTC. This codes for CASSARGRDRTYEQYF.

The genes are TRBV4-1 and TRBJ2-2; TRBD2 matches at 16 bases. Trimming took 5 bases from V and 1 from J; bases not matched to a gene: 10. The CDR3 is 20 amino acids. Germline values: CDR1 MGHRA, CDR2 YSYEKL. CDR3 DNA: TGCGCCAGCAGCGATTCATTGGGACTAGCGGGGGGGGTGAACACCGGGGAGCTGTTTTTT. Protein: CASSDSLGLAGGVNTGELFF.

Comments on this clone: The junction shows a germline mismatch at one end, possibly a read error. The genes are TRBV7-9 and TRBJ2-7, with TRBD2 identical over 7 bases. Germline V lookup: CDR1 SEHNR, CDR2 FQNEAQ (reference sequence). CDR3 length: 16 amino acids. CDR3 in DNA: TGTTCCAGCAGCCCCCCGAGGGAGGGAAATGGGTACGAGCAGTACTTC. Translating gives CSSSPPREGNGYEQYF.